This T cell receptor beta chain stems from a study of T cells expressing NK-cell markers. TCRdb reprocessed the 5' RACE reads; each CDR3 protein has one entry and no DNA is given. In all, the sample yields 300,000 to 500,000 distinct CDR3 sequences. CDR3 length: 11 amino acids. Germline V gene data show CDR1 as GTSNPN and CDR2 as SVGIG (reference sequence). The source of this sequence is a woman aged 45-60 years in good health. This chain connects TRBV30 to TRBJ1-1. Material for sequencing was blood T cells: a sorted CD56 or NKG2C T cell subset, CD4+ or CD8+ T cells, or bulk PBMC T cells (not recorded which). The CDR3 spells CAWKKITEAFF.